The 20 T cell receptor beta chains given below trace back to one sample, sequenced in a study of shared clonotypes between healthy human individuals. Libraries were prepared by immunoSEQ multiplex PCR; TCRdb keeps only in-frame clonotypes and omits some of them. The data contain approximately 2.5 million clones, about 92% of them seen just once; the ten biggest clones take up over 0.12%. Sequenced input: naive CD4+ T cells sorted from blood. Indicated subset: CD45RA+ positively selected. The source of these receptors is a man aged 18 to 30 in good health.

The chain couples TRBV5-4 to TRBJ1-2, with TRBD1 matching over 7 bases. Germline V gene data show CDR1 as SGHNT and CDR2 as YYREEE (reference sequence). V lost 3 bases to trimming and J lost 5 bases; unmatched junction nucleotides: 10. The CDR3 is 15 amino acids. DNA for the CDR3: TGTGCCAGCAGCTGGGGAGCAGGGGGGCCGTATGGCTACACCTTC. Amino acid sequence: CASSWGAGGPYGYTF.

The chain couples TRBV18 to TRBJ2-1, with D unclear. Trimming removed 3 bases from V and 0 bases from J, with 9 bases in between. Germline V gene data show CDR1 as KGHSH and CDR2 as LQKENI. This CDR3 contains 15 residues. The CDR3 nucleotides read TGTGCCAGCTCACCCTCGTTTAGCTCCTACAATGAGCAGTTCTTC. Its translation: CASSPSFSSYNEQFF.

This chain connects TRBV5-6 to TRBJ1-1; D perhaps matches TRBD1 (6 bases). The ends were cut back, 2 bases at V and 6 bases at J, with 14 bases in the middle. This CDR3 has 14 residues. Per germline, CDR1 SGHDT and CDR2 YYEEEE. CDR3 DNA sequence: TGTGCCAGCAGCTTAAACGGCAGGGGTGCTGAAGCTTTCTTT. Its translation: CASSLNGRGAEAFF. Supplemented by reference TRBV5-6 and TRBJ1-1, the full variable domain reads DAGVTQSPTHLIKTRGQQVTLRCSPKSGHDTVSWYQQALGQGPQFIFQYYEEEERQRGNFPDRFSGHQFPNYSSELNVNALLLGDSALYLCASSLNGRGAEAFFGQGTRLTVV.

The chain combines TRBV2 with TRBJ1-1; D might be TRBD1 (5 bases). CDR3 length: 15 amino acids. V lost 8 bases and J 0 bases, leaving 16 bases between the germline ends. Germline assignment: CDR1 SNHLY and CDR2 FYNNEI. The CDR3 protein is CASCPREHMNTEAFF. The CDR3, as DNA: TGTGCCAGCTGCCCCAGGGAACATATGAACACTGAAGCTTTCTTT.

This chain uses TRBV29-1 with TRBJ2-5, with 10 bases matching TRBD1. The V segment lost 6 bases and the J segment 2 bases; nucleotides outside the gene matches: 6. The germline V gene encodes CDR1 SQVTM and CDR2 ANQGSEA. The CDR3 runs 14 residues. The CDR3 spells CSVETGGQQETQYF. DNA for the CDR3: TGCAGCGTAGAGACAGGGGGCCAACAAGAGACCCAGTACTTC. Together with reference TRBV29-1 and TRBJ2-5, the CDR3 gives the full variable domain: SAVISQKPSRDICQRGTSLTIQCQVDSQVTMMFWYRQQPGQSLTLIATANQGSEATYESGFVIDKFPISRPNLTFSTLTVSNMSPEDSSIYLCSVETGGQQETQYFGPGTRLLVL.

The rearrangement links TRBV6-5 to TRBJ1-3, with TRBD1 as a possible D gene (5 bases). CDR1 MNHEY and CDR2 SVGAGI come from the germline V gene. Deletions cut 2 bases from V and 3 bases from J, with 11 bases between. The CDR3 has 15 amino acids. The CDR3 DNA reads TGTGCCAGCAGTTACGCAGGGAAAGGTGGAAACACCATATATTTT. Amino acids: CASSYAGKGGNTIYF.

The chain recombines TRBV18 with TRBJ1-3, with D perhaps matching TRBD1 (6 bases). Germline CDR1 reads KGHSH; CDR2 reads LQKENI. The CDR3 consists of 16 residues. Trimming removed 1 base from V and 2 bases from J, with 12 bases in between. The CDR3 is CASSPQTGSPGNTIYF. For the CDR3, the DNA is TGTGCCAGCTCACCACAAACAGGGTCCCCTGGAAACACCATATATTTT.

The chain has TRBV6-5 and TRBJ2-2; 9 bases match TRBD1. The trim removed 7 bases at V and 5 bases at J, leaving 8 bases unmatched. Looked up from germline, CDR1 is MNHEY and CDR2 is SVGAGI. The CDR3 contains 15 residues. The CDR3 sequence is CASNSQGARTGELFF. The DNA of the CDR3 is TGTGCCAGCAATTCACAGGGGGCGCGTACCGGGGAGCTGTTTTTT.

The chain uses TRBV28 and TRBJ1-6, with 9 positions matching TRBD1. The germline gives CDR1 MDHEN, CDR2 SYDVKM. The CDR3 runs to 16 residues. V lost 4 bases to trimming and J lost 7 bases; unmatched junction nucleotides: 8. CDR3 DNA: TGTGCCAGCAGTTCACCGACAGGGGGGAAGAATTCACCCCTCCACTTT. As protein: CASSSPTGGKNSPLHF. Complete variable domain (other parts from reference TRBV28 and TRBJ1-6): DVKVTQSSRYLVKRTGEKVFLECVQDMDHENMFWYRQDPGLGLRLIYFSYDVKMKEKGDIPEGYSVSREKKERFSLILESASTNQTSMYLCASSSPTGGKNSPLHFGNGTRLTVT.

This chain links TRBV15 with TRBJ2-7; D unresolved. The germline V gene has CDR1 LNHNV and CDR2 YYDKDF (reference sequence). Deletions cut 0 bases from V and 3 bases from J, with 15 bases between. CDR3 length: 16 residues. CDR3: CATSRDRQPTHYEQYF. In DNA form, the CDR3 reads TGTGCCACCAGCAGAGATAGGCAGCCGACACACTACGAGCAGTACTTC. Looking up the rest from reference TRBV15 and TRBJ2-7 gives the full variable domain: DAMVIQNPRYQVTQFGKPVTLSCSQTLNHNVMYWYQQKSSQAPKLLFHYYDKDFNNEADTPDNFQSRRPNTSFCFLDIRSPGLGDTAMYLCATSRDRQPTHYEQYFGPGTRLTVT.

The chain uses TRBV19 and TRBJ2-7, with TRBD1 as a possible D gene (5 bases). The CDR3 has 13 amino acids. With 8 bases removed from V and 3 bases from J, the gap between germline ends came to 14 bases. Germline loops: CDR1 LNHDA, CDR2 SQIVND (reference sequence). The CDR3 bases are TGTGCCAGTCGACATAATCAGGGCTACGAGCAGTACTTC. Amino acid sequence: CASRHNQGYEQYF.

This clone showed up just once. The chain combines TRBV25-1 with TRBJ2-5; D possibly corresponds to TRBD1 (5 bases). Deletions cut 5 bases from V and 5 bases from J, with 12 bases between. Germline V gene lookup returns CDR1 MGHDK and CDR2 SYGVNS. The CDR3 is made up of 13 amino acids. The CDR3 region is CASSFRVPETQYF. CDR3 DNA sequence: TGTGCCAGCAGTTTCAGGGTCCCGGAGACCCAGTACTTC.

The V call is TRBV5-1, the J call TRBJ2-7; TRBD2 agrees at 10 bases. Germline values: CDR1 SGHRS, CDR2 YFSETQ. V was pared by 3 bases and J by 4 bases, with 4 bases of the junction left unmatched. The CDR3 loop spans 14 amino acids. CDR3 nucleotide sequence: TGCGCCAGCAGCTCTAGCGGGGGCCAATACGAGCAGTACTTC. Protein product: CASSSSGGQYEQYF.

The V and J genes are TRBV4-1 and TRBJ2-2; D possibly corresponds to TRBD2 (6 bases). The CDR3 spans 15 residues. V lost 1 base and J 5 bases, leaving 11 bases between the germline ends. Germline CDR1 and CDR2: MGHRA and YSYEKL. CDR3 coding DNA: TGCGCCAGCAGCCAAGGGTTCGCGGGGACCGGGGAGCTGTTTTTT. This gives the protein CASSQGFAGTGELFF.

This clone has just one count. The chain recombines TRBV7-2 with TRBJ2-7, with D possibly being TRBD1 (6 bases). The V and J ends lost 1 base and 2 bases respectively, with 15 bases between them. Germline-derived CDR1 and CDR2 are SGHTA and FQGNSA. CDR3 size: 16 residues. CDR3 coding DNA: TGTGCCAGCAGCTTAGTCGCGACAGGTGATACCTACGAGCAGTACTTC. It yields the protein CASSLVATGDTYEQYF.

The chain is built from TRBV7-3 and TRBJ1-2, with a possible D match to TRBD1 (5 bases). V was pared by 4 bases and J by 6 bases, with 12 bases between. Germline CDR1 SGHTA, CDR2 FQGTGA. CDR3 length: 13 amino acids. The CDR3 loop is CASSSDRGNGYTF. CDR3 sequence (DNA): TGTGCCAGCAGCTCCGACCGGGGGAATGGCTACACCTTC.

The gene calls are TRBV6-1 and TRBJ1-1; TRBD1 agrees at 7 bases. Germline CDR1 MNHNS, CDR2 SASEGT. With 4 bases clipped from V and 1 base from J, the junction kept 9 bases outside the gene matches. The CDR3 covers 16 residues. Here the CDR3 reads CASSAETGRANTEAFF. CDR3 DNA sequence: TGTGCCAGCAGTGCTGAGACAGGGCGGGCGAACACTGAAGCTTTCTTT.

The chain employs TRBV7-2 and TRBJ1-2; 9 positions agree with TRBD1. Germline loops: CDR1 SGHTA, CDR2 FQGNSA. Trimming removed 4 bases from V and 8 bases from J; junction bases left unmatched: 11. The length of the CDR3 is 15 residues. This CDR3 is CASSYAGTGTRGYTF. The CDR3 bases are TGTGCCAGCAGCTACGCCGGGACAGGGACGCGGGGCTACACCTTC.

The chain employs TRBV27 and TRBJ2-3, with TRBD2 matching over 11 bases. This CDR3 is built from 19 residues. Trimming took 1 base from V and 4 from J; bases not matched to a gene: 13. Germline V lookup: CDR1 MNHEY, CDR2 SMNVEV (reference sequence). CDR3 region: CASSLLLAGGPGGSDTQYF. The CDR3 DNA reads TGTGCCAGCAGTTTATTGCTAGCGGGGGGCCCGGGAGGGTCAGATACGCAGTATTTT.

The rearrangement joins TRBV5-5 to TRBJ2-2; D remains unclear. Per the germline V gene, CDR1 is SGHKS and CDR2 is YYEKEE (reference sequence). The CDR3 length is 17 residues. The V gene lost 0 bases and the J gene lost 4 bases, with 16 bases spanning the gap. CDR3 protein: CASSLGPVLSITGELFF. In nucleotides, the CDR3 is TGTGCCAGCAGCTTGGGACCAGTGTTAAGTATCACCGGGGAGCTGTTTTTT.